This T cell receptor (beta chain) appears in the sequencing data of a study of cytomegalovirus exposure and HLA in healthy donors. The PCR made use of 60 Vbeta and 13 Jbeta primers. Generated by immunoSEQ multiplex PCR, the TCRdb table keeps only in-frame clones and is missing some. This table has fewer than 150,000 clones, more than 80% appearing once. The sequencing sample was made of PBMCs. This clonotype originated in a woman in her 30s in good health and CMV-seropositive.

This CDR3 is CASSYSTSGLEFF. For the CDR3, the DNA is TGTGCCAGCAGTTACTCAACTAGCGGTTTAGAGTTCTTC. The chain carries TRBV6-5 and TRBJ2-1; 8 bases are a match to TRBD2. There are 13 residues in the CDR3. Per germline, CDR1 MNHEY and CDR2 SVGAGI. J gave up 14 bases and V 0 bases, and 6 bases lay outside the gene matches.